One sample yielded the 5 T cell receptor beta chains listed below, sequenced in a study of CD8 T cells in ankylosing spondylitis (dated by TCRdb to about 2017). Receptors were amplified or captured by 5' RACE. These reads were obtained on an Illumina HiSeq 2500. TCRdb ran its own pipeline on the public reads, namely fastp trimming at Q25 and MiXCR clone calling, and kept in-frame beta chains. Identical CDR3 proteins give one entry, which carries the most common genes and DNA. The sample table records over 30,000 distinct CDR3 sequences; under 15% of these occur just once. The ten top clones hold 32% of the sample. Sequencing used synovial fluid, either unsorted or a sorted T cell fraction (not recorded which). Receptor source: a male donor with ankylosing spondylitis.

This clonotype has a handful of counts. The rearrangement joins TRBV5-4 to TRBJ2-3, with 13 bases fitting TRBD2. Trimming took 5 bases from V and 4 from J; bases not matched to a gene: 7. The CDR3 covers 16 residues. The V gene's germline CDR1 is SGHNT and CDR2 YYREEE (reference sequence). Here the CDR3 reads CASSSGLAGVSDTQYF. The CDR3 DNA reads TGTGCCAGCAGTTCCGGACTAGCGGGAGTGTCAGATACGCAGTATTTT.

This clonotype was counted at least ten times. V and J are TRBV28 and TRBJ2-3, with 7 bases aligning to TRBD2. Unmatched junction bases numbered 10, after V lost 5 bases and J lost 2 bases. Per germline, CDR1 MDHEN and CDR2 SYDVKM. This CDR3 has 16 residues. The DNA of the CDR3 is TGTGCCAGCAGTGGGGCGGGGGAAGGGAACACAGATACGCAGTATTTT. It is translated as CASSGAGEGNTDTQYF.

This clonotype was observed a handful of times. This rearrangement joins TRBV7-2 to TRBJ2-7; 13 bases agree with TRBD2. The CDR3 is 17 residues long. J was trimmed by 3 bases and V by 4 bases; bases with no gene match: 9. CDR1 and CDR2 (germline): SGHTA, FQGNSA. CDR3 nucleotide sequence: TGTGCCAGCAGCTCTTACCCGACTAGCGGGAGGTTCTACGAGCAGTACTTC. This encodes CASSSYPTSGRFYEQYF.

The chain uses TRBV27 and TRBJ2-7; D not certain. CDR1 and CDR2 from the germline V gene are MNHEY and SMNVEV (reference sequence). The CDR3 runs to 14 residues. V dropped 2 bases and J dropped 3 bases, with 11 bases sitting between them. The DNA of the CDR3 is TGTGCCAGCAGTTTAACGGCTTCAGGCTACGAGCAGTACTTC. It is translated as CASSLTASGYEQYF.

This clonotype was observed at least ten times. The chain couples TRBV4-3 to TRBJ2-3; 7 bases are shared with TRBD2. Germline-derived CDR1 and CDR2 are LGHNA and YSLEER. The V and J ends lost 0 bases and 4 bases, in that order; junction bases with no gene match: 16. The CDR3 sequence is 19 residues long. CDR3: CASSQDPRFYAGAADTQYF. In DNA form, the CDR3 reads TGCGCCAGCAGCCAAGATCCCCGCTTCTATGCGGGAGCAGCAGATACGCAGTATTTT.